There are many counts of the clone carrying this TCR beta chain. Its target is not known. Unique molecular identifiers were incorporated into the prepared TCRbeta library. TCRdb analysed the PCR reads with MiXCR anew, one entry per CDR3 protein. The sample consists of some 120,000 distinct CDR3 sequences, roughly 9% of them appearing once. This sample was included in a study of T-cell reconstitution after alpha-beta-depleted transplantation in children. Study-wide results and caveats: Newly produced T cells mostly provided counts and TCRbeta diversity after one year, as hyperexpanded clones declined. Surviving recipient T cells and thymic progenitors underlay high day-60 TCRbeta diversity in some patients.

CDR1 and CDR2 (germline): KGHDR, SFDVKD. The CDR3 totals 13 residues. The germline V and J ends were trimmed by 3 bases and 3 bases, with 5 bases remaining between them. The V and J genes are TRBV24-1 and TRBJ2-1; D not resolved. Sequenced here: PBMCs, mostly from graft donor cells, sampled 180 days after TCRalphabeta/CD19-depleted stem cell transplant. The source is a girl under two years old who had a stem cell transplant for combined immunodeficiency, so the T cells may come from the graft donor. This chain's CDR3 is CATSDGLYNEQFF. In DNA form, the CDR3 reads TGTGCCACCAGTGATGGCCTCTACAATGAGCAGTTCTTC.